This T cell receptor (beta chain) originates from a study of T cell responses to AZD1222 COVID-19 vaccine. Overall study results and limits: Among spike-specific TCRs, nearly half reportedly target unmutated variant regions. Sampled repertoires all dated from after the peak T cell response. At baseline, seropositivity was found in only a handful of AZD1222 recipients. A mostly white British donor set with more females was recruited, and clonal diversity was possibly underestimated.

Assay used: immunoSEQ multiplex PCR; TCRdb lists only in-frame clones, some missing. The table records 100,000 to 150,000 clones, roughly nine tenths of them present only once. J gave up 2 bases and V 2 bases, and 10 bases lay outside the gene matches. This CDR3 region has 18 residues. Germline V gene sequence: CDR1 PRHDT, CDR2 FYEKMQ (reference sequence). A word on this clone: Its specificity is unknown.

The sequence was collected from an adult in good health. Sequenced material: peripheral blood, taken on day 0 of AZD1222 vaccination. The chain couples TRBV13 to TRBJ1-5, with 9 nucleotides matching TRBD1. CDR3 region: CASSLSLDRGKGNQPQHF. The CDR3 DNA is TGTGCCAGCAGCTTAAGTTTGGACAGGGGTAAGGGCAATCAGCCCCAGCATTTT.